This T cell receptor beta chain was identified during a study of CD8+ T cells in alopecia areata. Turning to this clone: Its cognate antigen is unknown.

V gave up 0 bases and J gave up 4 bases, with 10 bases separating them. The CDR3 extends over 14 amino acids. CDR1 and CDR2 (germline): SGHRS, YFSETQ. Findings and limits, study-wide: In scalp samples, resident alphabeta T cells of normal skin are also sequenced.

In each case, RNA was isolated and then reverse transcribed into cDNA as the sequencing template. Here immunoSEQ multiplex PCR was the method, and the copy in TCRdb shows in-frame clones only, minus some. The sample consists of about 150,000 clones, 50% to 60% of them appearing once. The clonotype originates from a human donor in good health. Sequenced sample: CD4+ T cells sorted from blood. The chain employs TRBV5-1 and TRBJ1-1; D not certain. CDR3 residues: CASSLGQEITEAFF. CDR3 in DNA: TGCGCCAGCAGCTTGGGCCAGGAGATCACTGAAGCTTTCTTT.